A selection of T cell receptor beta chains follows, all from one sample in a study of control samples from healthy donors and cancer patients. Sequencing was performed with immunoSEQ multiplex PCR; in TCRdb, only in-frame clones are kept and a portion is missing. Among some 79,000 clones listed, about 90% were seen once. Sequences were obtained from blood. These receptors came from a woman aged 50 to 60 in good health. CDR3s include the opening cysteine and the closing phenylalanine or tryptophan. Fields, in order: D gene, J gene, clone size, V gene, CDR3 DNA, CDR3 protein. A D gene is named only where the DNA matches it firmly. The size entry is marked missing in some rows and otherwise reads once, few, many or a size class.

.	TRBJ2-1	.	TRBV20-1	TGCAGTGCTAGGGGCGGGAATGAGCAGTTCTTC	CSARGGNEQFF
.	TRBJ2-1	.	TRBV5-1	TGCGCCAGCAGCGCGGCGGGCGGATTCAATGAGCAGTTCTTC	CASSAAGGFNEQFF
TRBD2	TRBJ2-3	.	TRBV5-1	TGCGCCAGCAGCTTGGAAGCGGGAGGGCCAACAGATACGCAGTATTTT	CASSLEAGGPTDTQYF
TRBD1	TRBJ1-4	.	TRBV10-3	TGTGCCATCAGCAGGGGGGGCGATGAAAAACTGTTTTTT	CAISRGGDEKLFF
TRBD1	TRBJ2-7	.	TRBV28	TGTGCCAGCACAGGGGGTAGCTCCTACGAGCAGTACTTC	CASTGGSSYEQYF
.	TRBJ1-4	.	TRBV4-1	TGCGCCAGCAGCCAGGAAAAACCGGGACTAAAAGAAAAACTGTTTTTT	CASSQEKPGLKEKLFF
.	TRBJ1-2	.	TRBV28	TGTGCCAGCAGGCGATCGGACAACTATGGCTACACCTTC	CASRRSDNYGYTF
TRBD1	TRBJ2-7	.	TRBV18	TGTGCCAGCTCCCGTACAGGGGACGGCGAGCAGTACTTC	CASSRTGDGEQYF
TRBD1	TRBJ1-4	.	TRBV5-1	TGCGCCAGCAGCCCGACTGAGCAGGGGGTGAGGGAAAAACTGTTTTTT	CASSPTEQGVREKLFF
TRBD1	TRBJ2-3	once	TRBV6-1	TGTGCCAGCAGTGGGATGGGACAGGGAAGCACAGATACGCAGTATTTT	CASSGMGQGSTDTQYF
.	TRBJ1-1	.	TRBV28	TGTGCCAGCAGTTTATTGGGGGTGAACACTGAAGCTTTCTTT	CASSLLGVNTEAFF
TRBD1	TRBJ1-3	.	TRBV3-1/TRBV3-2	TGTGCCAGCAGCCAAGATCCGATTGTACTGGGACAGGGCAAAAACACCATATATTTT	CASSQDPIVLGQGKNTIYF
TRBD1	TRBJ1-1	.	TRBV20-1	TGCAGGGGACAGGGGGGTTCTGAAGCTTTCTTT	CRGQGGSEAFF
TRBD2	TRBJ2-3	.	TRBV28	TGTGCCAGCAGTTTTCCTACCTCCCGACTAGCGGGAAAAGATACGCAGTATTTT	CASSFPTSRLAGKDTQYF
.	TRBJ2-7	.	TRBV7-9	TGTGCCAGCAGCTTAGGCCTCGGCGCCTACGAGCAGTACTTC	CASSLGLGAYEQYF
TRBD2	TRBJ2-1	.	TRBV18	TGTGCCAGCTCACCAACAGGACTAGCGGGAGTGGTTGAGCAGTTCTTC	CASSPTGLAGVVEQFF
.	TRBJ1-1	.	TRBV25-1	TGTGCCAGCAGTGATAGGCGGTTTGGAGCTTTCTTT	CASSDRRFGAFF
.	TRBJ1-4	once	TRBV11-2	TGTGCCAGCAGCTTATTGGCCGCTGAAAAACTGTTTTTT	CASSLLAAEKLFF
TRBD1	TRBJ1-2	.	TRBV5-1	TGCGCCAGCAGCTTGGGGGGACAGAAGGGTGGCTACACCTTC	CASSLGGQKGGYTF
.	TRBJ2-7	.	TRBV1	TGCACCAGCAGCCAAGCCCGGAACTCAGGGTTCCACGAGCAGTACTTC	CTSSQARNSGFHEQYF
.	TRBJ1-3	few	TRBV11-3	TGTGCCAGCAGCCACGAGGCAGGGACTGGAAACACCATATATTTT	CASSHEAGTGNTIYF
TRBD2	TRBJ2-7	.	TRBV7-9	TGTGCCAGCAGCTTTCAAGCGGGAGGAAACGAGCAGTACTTC	CASSFQAGGNEQYF
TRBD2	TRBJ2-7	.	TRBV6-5	TGTGCCAGCAGTTACGGGCGACTCACTAGCGGCTACGAGCAGTACTTC	CASSYGRLTSGYEQYF
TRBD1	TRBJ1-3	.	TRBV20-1	TGCAGTGCTAGTGGACAGGGAGGAAACACCATATATTTT	CSASGQGGNTIYF
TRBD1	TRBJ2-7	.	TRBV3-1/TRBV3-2	TGTGCCAGCAGCCAAGGGACAGGGCTTACCTACGAGCAGTACTTC	CASSQGTGLTYEQYF
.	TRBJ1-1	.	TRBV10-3	TGTGCCATCAGTGAGTCAAACAGCCCCACTGAAGCTTTCTTT	CAISESNSPTEAFF
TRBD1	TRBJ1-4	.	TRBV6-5	TGTGCCAGCAGTTACAGACCGGGACAGGGACGGGAAAAACTGTTTTTT	CASSYRPGQGREKLFF
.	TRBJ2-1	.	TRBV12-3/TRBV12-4	TGTGCCAGCAGTTTAAAAGGGGGGGGTGAGCAGTTCTTC	CASSLKGGGEQFF
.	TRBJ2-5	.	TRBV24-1	TGTGCCACCAGTGAGGGGGCTTTGGAGACCCAGTACTTC	CATSEGALETQYF
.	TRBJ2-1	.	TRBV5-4	TGTGCCAGCAGCGCCGGACAGTTCTCCTACAATGAGCAGTTCTTC	CASSAGQFSYNEQFF
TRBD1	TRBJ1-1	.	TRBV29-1	TGCAGCGTTGGGGCCGGGACAGGGCGTACTGAAGCTTTCTTT	CSVGAGTGRTEAFF
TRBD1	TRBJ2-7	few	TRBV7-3	TGTGCCAGCAGCTCCGGAACAGGGGGCAGCGAGCAGTACTTC	CASSSGTGGSEQYF
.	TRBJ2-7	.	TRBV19	TGTGCCAGTAGTATACAGGGCTATCACTACGAGCAGTACTTC	CASSIQGYHYEQYF
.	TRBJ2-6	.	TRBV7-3	TGTGCCAGCAGTTCTGGGGCCAACGTCCTGACTTTC	CASSSGANVLTF
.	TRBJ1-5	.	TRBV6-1	TGTGCCAGCAGTGACAGGACCTACAATCAGCCCCAGCATTTT	CASSDRTYNQPQHF
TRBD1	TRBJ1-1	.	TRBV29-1	TGCAGCGTAAAGACAGGGGTGAACACTGAAGCTTTCTTT	CSVKTGVNTEAFF
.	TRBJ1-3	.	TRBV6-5	TGTGCCAGCAGTCCGTTGAAAGGAAACACCATATATTTT	CASSPLKGNTIYF
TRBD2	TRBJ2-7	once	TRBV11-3	TGTGCCAGCAGCTTAGATAGTTTCGGGACTAGCGGCACCTACGAGCAGTACTTC	CASSLDSFGTSGTYEQYF
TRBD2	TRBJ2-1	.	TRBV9	TGTGCCAGCAGCGTAGGGGGTAGCGGGAGACGTAATGAGCAGTTCTTC	CASSVGGSGRRNEQFF
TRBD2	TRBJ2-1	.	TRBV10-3	TGTGCCATCAGGGGAACTAGCGGGATCTCCTACAATGAGCAGTTCTTC	CAIRGTSGISYNEQFF
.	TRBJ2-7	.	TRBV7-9	TGTGCCAGCAGCCAAAGCGGGTACGATCGCGAGCAGTACTTC	CASSQSGYDREQYF
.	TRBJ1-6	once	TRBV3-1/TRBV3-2	TGTGCCAGCAGCCAGCACCGGGATTCTTCTTCACCCCTCCACTTT	CASSQHRDSSSPLHF
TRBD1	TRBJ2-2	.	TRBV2	TGTGCCAGCAGATCTCAGGGGGCGCACACCGGGGAGCTGTTTTTT	CASRSQGAHTGELFF